This TCR beta chain comes out of a study of blood T cell repertoires in COVID-19. Study as a whole: COVID-19 samples collected from the United States, Italy and Spain covered acute and convalescent phases.

This clone showed up just once. Per the original methods: Estimation of nucleated cell counts was performed using reference gene primer amplification. Only in-frame clones appear in the TCRdb table, and some are missing; sequencing was by immunoSEQ multiplex PCR. V and J calls and clone size follow that table, whereas D and trimming were derived from the DNA. The table records around 390,000 clones, about 87% of them present only once. Recovery among Cohort 3 donors was established by two negative PCRs, clearance, or symptom resolution. The receptor was isolated from a woman aged 50 to 60 who had recovered from COVID-19. Sequencing was performed on PBMCs or T cells enriched from blood (not recorded which).

CDR3 DNA sequence: TGTGCCAGCAGCCCGGGGGACAGTTACTACAATGAGCAGTTCTTC. Translation: CASSPGDSYYNEQFF. The chain uses TRBV9 and TRBJ2-1; D is perhaps TRBD1 (7 bases). Germline CDR1 SGDLS, CDR2 YYNGEE. This CDR3 comprises 15 residues. Between the trimmed V and J ends, which lost 4 bases and 3 bases, there was a span of 14 bases.